A single sample gave rise to the 32 T cell receptor beta chains below, sequenced in a study of blood T cell repertoires in COVID-19. Assay: immunoSEQ multiplex PCR; the TCRdb copy retains only in-frame clones and omits some. The data hold roughly 150,000 clones, with approximately 95% observed a single time. Sequenced sample: peripheral blood. All receptors come from a woman between 55 and 75 years old with COVID-19, enrolled during active disease.

This clone has only one observation. The chain is built from TRBV18 and TRBJ1-2, with 7 bases identical to TRBD1. J was trimmed by 6 bases and V by 2 bases; bases with no gene match: 3. CDR3 length equals 13 residues. Germline V gene data show CDR1 as KGHSH and CDR2 as LQKENI. DNA of the CDR3: TGTGCCAGCTCACCAAGCCAGGGGGATGGCTACACCTTC. It translates to CASSPSQGDGYTF.

The J gene is TRBJ2-7, the V gene TRBV4-2, with a weak D call TRBD1 (6 bases). V was trimmed by 2 bases and J by 13 bases, leaving 15 bases between them. Germline CDR1 reads LGHNA; CDR2 reads YNFKEQ. The CDR3 is made up of 12 amino acids. In DNA form, the CDR3 reads TGTGCCAGCAGCCAATTGGACAGCCCGCCCTACTTC. Its translation: CASSQLDSPPYF.

The rearrangement joins TRBV19 to TRBJ1-6; D possibly corresponds to TRBD1 (6 bases). The CDR3 consists of 18 residues. Germline V gene data show CDR1 as LNHDA and CDR2 as SQIVND (reference sequence). V was shortened by 8 bases and J by 1 base, with 21 bases between the two germline ends. CDR3 nucleotides: TGTGCCAGTGGCCCCGGGACAACGCGGGTTTCCTATAATTCACCCCTCCACTTT. Translating it yields CASGPGTTRVSYNSPLHF.

The rearrangement joins TRBV19 to TRBJ1-6; maybe TRBD1 (6 bases). The CDR3 is 13 amino acids. The V end lost 6 bases, the J end lost 7 bases, and 10 bases lay between the germline ends. CDR1 is LNHDA, CDR2 SQIVND, per germline (reference sequence). CDR3 coding DNA: TGTGCCAGTAGCAAAGACAGGAATTCACCCCTCCACTTT. Protein sequence: CASSKDRNSPLHF.

This clone was seen a single time. The rearrangement joins TRBV4-2 to TRBJ2-5; TRBD2 aligns across 10 bases. The V segment lost 2 bases and the J segment 2 bases; nucleotides outside the gene matches: 14. Per germline, CDR1 LGHNA and CDR2 YNFKEQ. The CDR3 is 19 amino acids. The CDR3 DNA reads as TGTGCCAGCAGCCAAACCGTGAGTGCTAGCGGGGGCGCACAAGAGACCCAGTACTTC. It specifies CASSQTVSASGGAQETQYF.

The V and J genes are TRBV6-5 and TRBJ1-1; 8 nucleotides agree with TRBD1. The trim removed 11 bases at V and 3 bases at J, leaving 8 bases unmatched. CDR1 and CDR2 (germline): MNHEY, SVGAGI. The CDR3 extends over 13 amino acids. CDR3 DNA: TGTGCCGCTAATTCGGACAGGGACACTGAAGCTTTCTTT. Translated, it gives CAANSDRDTEAFF.

The V and J genes are TRBV10-3 and TRBJ1-1; 7 nucleotides line up with TRBD1. In germline, CDR1 is ENHRY, CDR2 SYGVKD. The CDR3 consists of 14 residues. V trimming: 6 bases; J trimming: 1 base; junction bases outside the gene matches: 5. The CDR3 sequence: CAISSYRGNTEAFF. Written as DNA, the CDR3 is TGTGCCATCAGCTCCTACAGGGGGAACACTGAAGCTTTCTTT.

J is TRBJ2-3 and V is TRBV4-2; D call uncertain. This CDR3 has 16 amino acids. The V gene's germline CDR1 is LGHNA and CDR2 YNFKEQ. V was shortened by 0 bases and J by 1 base, with 11 bases between the two germline ends. CDR3 nucleotides: TGTGCCAGCAGCCAAGATCTGCCAACGGGCACAGATACGCAGTATTTT. Translated, it gives CASSQDLPTGTDTQYF.

The CDR3 sequence: CASSRQTRQGQEKLFF. The CDR3 nucleotides are TGTGCCAGCAGCCGACAAACTCGTCAGGGGCAGGAAAAACTGTTTTTT. The gene calls are TRBV7-9 and TRBJ1-4, with a possible D match to TRBD1 (6 bases). Trimming removed 5 bases from V and 8 bases from J, with 21 bases in between. There are 16 residues in the CDR3. CDR1 is SEHNR, CDR2 FQNEAQ, per germline (reference sequence).

The rearrangement links TRBV10-3 to TRBJ1-5; 11 bases align to TRBD1. Germline V gene data show CDR1 as ENHRY and CDR2 as SYGVKD. This CDR3 is 15 amino acids long. The J segment lost 6 bases and the V segment lost 4 bases, leaving 5 bases of the junction unmatched. In DNA form, the CDR3 reads TGTGCCATCAGTGGGACAGGGGGCGAGGGTCAGCCCCAGCATTTT. Amino acid sequence: CAISGTGGEGQPQHF.

The rearrangement uses TRBV14 and TRBJ2-5, with TRBD1 matching 10 bases. Losses at the gene ends were 4 bases for V and 3 bases for J; bases not matched to a gene: 2. The CDR3 is made up of 14 amino acids. Germline CDR1 and CDR2: SGHDN and FVKESK. CDR3 amino acids: CASSPGTGEETQYF. The CDR3 DNA reads as TGTGCCAGCAGCCCCGGGACAGGGGAAGAGACCCAGTACTTC. The variable domain in full, completed from reference TRBV14 and TRBJ2-5, reads EAGVTQFPSHSVIEKGQTVTLRCDPISGHDNLYWYRRVMGKEIKFLLHFVKESKQDESGMPNNRFLAERTGGTYSTLKVQPAELEDSGVYFCASSPGTGEETQYFGPGTRLLVL.

CDR3 DNA: TGTGCCAGCTCACCTCAAGTCTCCGGGGGATGGGAGGTTCGCTATGGCTACACCTTC. This encodes CASSPQVSGGWEVRYGYTF. This chain connects TRBV18 to TRBJ1-2, with D tentatively TRBD1 (5 bases). CDR1 and CDR2 from the germline V gene are KGHSH and LQKENI. The CDR3 covers 19 residues. Deletions cut 3 bases from V and 4 bases from J, with 27 bases between.

The V call is TRBV3-1 (or the pseudogene TRBV3-2), the J call TRBJ1-1; D call uncertain. Trimming took 1 base from V and 0 from J, leaving 6 bases between them. The CDR3 contains 14 residues. Germline-derived CDR1 and CDR2 are LGHDT and YNNKEL (reference sequence). The DNA for the CDR3 is TGTGCCAGCAGCCAAGTAGCAATGAACACTGAAGCTTTCTTT. The encoded protein is CASSQVAMNTEAFF.

V and J are TRBV11-2 and TRBJ1-3; D gene ambiguous. This CDR3 has 18 residues. Germline loops: CDR1 SGHAT, CDR2 FQNNGV. Trimming took off 1 base at V and 0 bases at J, with 16 bases between the two ends. The CDR3, as DNA: TGTGCCAGCAGCTTAGTAATGAGGGCCAGCTACTCTGGAAACACCATATATTTT. Encoded protein: CASSLVMRASYSGNTIYF.

The count of this clone is one. The CDR3 DNA reads as TGCGCCAGCAGCAGCAAGGGGGGGACTGAAGCTTTCTTT. As protein: CASSSKGGTEAFF. This chain connects TRBV5-1 to TRBJ1-1; D may be TRBD1 (6 bases). Trimming left V 4 bases short and J 5 bases short, with 12 bases between. Germline values: CDR1 SGHRS, CDR2 YFSETQ. The CDR3 spans 13 residues.

The chain employs TRBV7-9 and TRBJ2-3; D gene uncertain. V was cut by 6 bases and J by 1 base, with 17 bases left in between. The V gene's germline CDR1 is SEHNR and CDR2 FQNEAQ (reference sequence). The CDR3 runs 16 residues. DNA of the CDR3: TGTGCCAGCAGTCCTACCGTATTATTGGGCACAGATACGCAGTATTTT. Translation gives CASSPTVLLGTDTQYF.

The count of this clone is one. V usage is TRBV4-2 and J usage is TRBJ2-7; 9 bases fit TRBD2. The CDR3 has 16 amino acids. The trim removed 1 base at V and 1 base at J, leaving 5 bases unmatched. Germline CDR1 reads LGHNA; CDR2 reads YNFKEQ. This CDR3 is CASSQGGSGGSYEQYF. The CDR3 nucleotides read TGTGCCAGCAGCCAAGGGGGAAGCGGGGGGTCCTACGAGCAGTACTTC.

A few counts support this clone. The rearrangement uses TRBV7-9 and TRBJ2-3; 7 positions agree with TRBD1. The CDR3 totals 19 residues. In germline, CDR1 is SEHNR, CDR2 FQNEAQ (reference sequence). V shed 1 base, J shed 0 bases, and the junction held 13 bases outside the gene matches. CDR3 in amino acids: CASSLVRKTGTASTDTQYF. The CDR3 DNA sequence: TGTGCCAGCAGCTTAGTGAGAAAAACCGGGACAGCAAGCACAGATACGCAGTATTTT. Supplemented by reference TRBV7-9 and TRBJ2-3, the full variable domain reads DTGVSQNPRHKITKRGQNVTFRCDPISEHNRLYWYRQTLGQGPEFLTYFQNEAQLEKSRLLSDRFSAERPKGSFSTLEIQRTEQGDSAMYLCASSLVRKTGTASTDTQYFGPGTRLTVL.

The chain has TRBV7-9 and TRBJ1-4, with a weak D call TRBD1 (5 bases). V gave up 4 bases and J gave up 2 bases, with 14 bases separating them. The V gene's germline CDR1 is SEHNR and CDR2 FQNEAQ (reference sequence). The CDR3 sequence is 16 residues long. The CDR3 sequence: CASSSGSWGTNEKLFF. CDR3 DNA sequence: TGTGCCAGCAGCTCCGGGAGTTGGGGGACTAATGAAAAACTGTTTTTT.

The chain joins TRBV14 to TRBJ1-4, with 8 positions matching TRBD1. V was pared by 4 bases and J by 0 bases, with 7 bases of the junction left unmatched. The CDR3 extends over 17 amino acids. Germline V gene data show CDR1 as SGHDN and CDR2 as FVKESK. The CDR3 is CASSRQGAEATNEKLFF. CDR3 nucleotides: TGTGCCAGCAGCCGGCAGGGGGCAGAGGCAACTAATGAAAAACTGTTTTTT. The full variable domain, with the rest looked up from reference TRBV14 and TRBJ1-4, is EAGVTQFPSHSVIEKGQTVTLRCDPISGHDNLYWYRRVMGKEIKFLLHFVKESKQDESGMPNNRFLAERTGGTYSTLKVQPAELEDSGVYFCASSRQGAEATNEKLFFGSGTQLSVL.

This chain uses TRBV10-3 with TRBJ1-1; D remains ambiguous. The V end lost 4 bases, the J end lost 2 bases, and 8 bases lay between the germline ends. CDR3 length: 13 residues. Per the germline V gene, CDR1 is ENHRY and CDR2 is SYGVKD. The CDR3 coding sequence is TGTGCCATCAGTGGGCACCTTAACACTGAAGCTTTCTTT. Translation gives CAISGHLNTEAFF.

The gene calls are TRBV7-2 and TRBJ1-2; tentative D call: TRBD1 (5 bases). Between the trimmed V and J ends, which lost 0 bases and 2 bases, there was a span of 7 bases. The CDR3 runs 14 residues. In germline, CDR1 is SGHTA, CDR2 FQGNSA. CDR3 DNA sequence: TGTGCCAGCAGCTTAGCGCGACAGAACTATGGCTACACCTTC. Translation gives CASSLARQNYGYTF.

This rearrangement joins TRBV7-9 to TRBJ2-2; D possibly corresponds to TRBD2 (6 bases). The germline gives CDR1 SEHNR, CDR2 FQNEAQ (reference sequence). Trimming pared 8 bases from V and 4 bases from J, leaving 14 bases between. The CDR3 runs to 14 residues. CDR3 loop: CASGGRIVTGELFF. CDR3 DNA sequence: TGTGCCAGCGGAGGGAGAATAGTCACCGGGGAGCTGTTTTTT.

The rearrangement uses TRBV27 and TRBJ2-5; 7 bases are a match to TRBD2. Germline CDR1 is MNHEY and CDR2 is SMNVEV (reference sequence). The CDR3 extends over 15 amino acids. The V segment lost 0 bases and the J segment 0 bases; nucleotides outside the gene matches: 1. The CDR3 loop is CASSLSRGDQETQYF. In DNA form, the CDR3 reads TGTGCCAGCAGTTTATCCCGGGGGGACCAAGAGACCCAGTACTTC.

J is TRBJ1-4 and V is TRBV21-1; the D call in the table, TRBD1, was not verified against the DNA. TRBV21-1 is given as a pseudogene. The CDR3 is 17 amino acids. The CDR3 DNA follows: TGTGCCAGCAGCAAAGGAATACAGCAGGGATTGGGGGAAAAACTGTTTTTT. Translated, it gives CASSKGIQQGLGEKLFF.

The rearrangement uses TRBV27 and TRBJ1-2; 9 bases agree with TRBD1. The V gene's germline CDR1 is MNHEY and CDR2 SMNVEV (reference sequence). CDR3 length: 12 residues. J gave up 13 bases and V 6 bases, and 9 bases lay outside the gene matches. The CDR3 DNA sequence: TGTGCCAGCAGCCATCAACAGGGGGCCTTCACCTTC. It yields the protein CASSHQQGAFTF.

The J gene is TRBJ1-1, the V gene TRBV11-1; D perhaps matches TRBD1 (6 bases). The CDR3 consists of 14 residues. Germline CDR1 and CDR2: SGHAT and FQDESV (reference sequence). V was cut by 2 bases and J by 1 base, with 8 bases left in between. CDR3 sequence: CASSLTTGNTEAFF. For the CDR3, the DNA is TGTGCCAGCAGCTTAACGACAGGGAACACTGAAGCTTTCTTT.

On this clone itself: Other DNA sequences within the sample encode an identical CDR3. This rearrangement joins TRBV18 to TRBJ1-1; 7 bases are shared with TRBD1. V was pared by 3 bases and J by 5 bases, with 6 bases of the junction left unmatched. The CDR3 covers 14 residues. Germline V CDR1 and CDR2: KGHSH, LQKENI. The CDR3 sequence: CASSPRTGGTEAFF. The CDR3 DNA is TGTGCCAGCTCACCCCGGACAGGAGGGACTGAAGCTTTCTTT. The whole variable domain, filled in from reference TRBV18 and TRBJ1-1, reads NAGVMQNPRHLVRRRGQEARLRCSPMKGHSHVYWYRQLPEEGLKFMVYLQKENIIDESGMPKERFSAEFPKEGPSILRIQQVVRGDSAAYFCASSPRTGGTEAFFGQGTRLTVV.

V usage is TRBV24-1 and J usage is TRBJ2-3; the D is unclear. This CDR3 contains 16 residues. Germline-derived CDR1 and CDR2 are KGHDR and SFDVKD. Between the trimmed V and J ends, which lost 3 bases and 0 bases, there was a span of 12 bases. As DNA, the CDR3 is TGTGCCACCAGTGATCCCATCCGAGCTAGCACAGATACGCAGTATTTT. Residues: CATSDPIRASTDTQYF.

The chain recombines TRBV2 with TRBJ2-7; TRBD1 agrees at 11 bases. Germline assignment: CDR1 SNHLY and CDR2 FYNNEI. The J segment lost 9 bases and the V segment lost 5 bases, leaving 12 bases of the junction unmatched. The CDR3 sequence is 15 residues long. The chain's CDR3 is CASSPLAGQGARQYF. In DNA form, the CDR3 reads TGTGCCAGCAGTCCTTTAGCCGGACAGGGGGCGAGGCAGTACTTC.

The chain uses TRBV29-1 and TRBJ2-7; D unclear. Per germline, CDR1 SQVTM and CDR2 ANQGSEA. Trimming shortened V by 3 bases and J by 3 bases, and 6 bases separated the two germline ends. The CDR3 runs to 11 residues. CDR3 sequence reads: CSVESGYEQYF. CDR3 nucleotide sequence: TGCAGCGTTGAGTCCGGCTACGAGCAGTACTTC.

This chain joins TRBV28 and TRBJ1-1; no clear D. Per the germline V gene, CDR1 is MDHEN and CDR2 is SYDVKM. This CDR3 region has 15 residues. V gave up 4 bases and J gave up 0 bases, with 12 bases separating them. In DNA form, the CDR3 reads TGTGCCAGCAGTTATGACTCAAGCATGAACACTGAAGCTTTCTTT. Protein product: CASSYDSSMNTEAFF.